The T cell receptor beta chain under discussion was sequenced for a study of lung T cells in sarcoidosis with Löfgren's syndrome. Study summary: In sarcoidosis, CD4+ T cells accumulate in bronchoalveolar lavage fluid.

V was trimmed by 0 bases and J by 5 bases, leaving 10 bases between them. This CDR3 is 14 amino acids long. The germline V gene has CDR1 KGHSY and CDR2 FQNENV. TCRdb recomputed calls from the reads with MiXCR, one row per CDR3 protein. The table has roughly 2,100 distinct CDR3 sequences, approximately 19% seen once. General study results and limits: Multiple Löfgren's syndrome patients reportedly shared TRAV12-1 and TRBV2 CDR3 motifs.

Relative to its sample, this clonotype is medium-sized. What it binds is unknown. Sequencing was performed on CD4+ T cells from bronchoalveolar lavage. This chain joins TRBV16 and TRBJ2-5, with no clear D. This clonotype originated in a human donor with sarcoidosis (Löfgren's syndrome or another form), or a control subject (not recorded which). The CDR3 DNA reads TGTGCCAGCAGCCAATCAACCGGGCTCGAGACCCAGTACTTC. Translating gives CASSQSTGLETQYF.